This TCR beta chain was observed in a study of T cell responses to AZD1222 COVID-19 vaccine. Overall study results and limits: Among the donors, most were white British and more were female, and clonal diversity was possibly underestimated.

Profiling relied on immunoSEQ multiplex PCR, and the TCRdb table lists in-frame clones only, not all of them. The table has about 180,000 clones, around 90% seen once. The germline V and J ends were trimmed by 3 bases and 6 bases, with 11 bases remaining between them. CDR1 is MNHEY, CDR2 SMNVEV, per germline (reference sequence). The CDR3 loop spans 13 amino acids. To note about this clone: Its specificity is not known.

The source of this sequence is an adult in good health. The chain recombines TRBV27 with TRBJ1-1, with a weak D call TRBD1 (6 bases). The sample was peripheral blood, taken on day 0 of AZD1222 vaccination. The CDR3 is CASSFTGFPEAFF. The CDR3 DNA sequence: TGTGCCAGCAGTTTTACAGGGTTTCCTGAAGCTTTCTTT.